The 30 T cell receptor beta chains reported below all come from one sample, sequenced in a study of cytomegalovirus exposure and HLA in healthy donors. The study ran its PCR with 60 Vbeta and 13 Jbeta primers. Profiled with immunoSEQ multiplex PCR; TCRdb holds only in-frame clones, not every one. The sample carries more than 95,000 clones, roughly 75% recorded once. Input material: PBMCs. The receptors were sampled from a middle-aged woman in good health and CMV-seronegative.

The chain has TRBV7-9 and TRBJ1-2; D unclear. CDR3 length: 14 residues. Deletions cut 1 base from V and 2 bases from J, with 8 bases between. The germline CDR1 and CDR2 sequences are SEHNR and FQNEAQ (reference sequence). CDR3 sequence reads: CASSLVGGNYGYTF. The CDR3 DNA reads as TGTGCCAGCAGCTTAGTCGGCGGAAACTATGGCTACACCTTC.

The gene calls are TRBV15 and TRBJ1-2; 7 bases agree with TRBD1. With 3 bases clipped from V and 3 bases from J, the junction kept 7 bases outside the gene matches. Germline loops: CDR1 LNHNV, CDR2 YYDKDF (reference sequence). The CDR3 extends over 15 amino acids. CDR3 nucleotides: TGTGCCACCAGCAGTACGACAGGGTTAGACTATGGCTACACCTTC. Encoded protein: CATSSTTGLDYGYTF.

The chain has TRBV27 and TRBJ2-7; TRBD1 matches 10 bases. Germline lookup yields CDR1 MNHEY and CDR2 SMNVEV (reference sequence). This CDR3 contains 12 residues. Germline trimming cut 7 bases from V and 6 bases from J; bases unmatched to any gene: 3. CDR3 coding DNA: TGTGCCAGCACCAGGACAGGGGGCGAGCAGTACTTC. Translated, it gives CASTRTGGEQYF.

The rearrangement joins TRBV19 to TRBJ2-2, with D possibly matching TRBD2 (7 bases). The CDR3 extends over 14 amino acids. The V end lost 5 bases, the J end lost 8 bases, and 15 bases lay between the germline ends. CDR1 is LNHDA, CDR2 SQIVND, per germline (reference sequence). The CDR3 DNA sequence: TGTGCCAGTAGTGAGGGGGGGTATGTAGGGGAGCTGTTTTTT. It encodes CASSEGGYVGELFF.

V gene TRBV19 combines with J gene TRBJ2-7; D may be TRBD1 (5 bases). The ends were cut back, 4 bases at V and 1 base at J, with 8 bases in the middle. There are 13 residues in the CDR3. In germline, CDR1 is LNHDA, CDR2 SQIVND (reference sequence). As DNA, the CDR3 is TGTGCCAGTAGTAGGCAGGGATCCTACGAGCAGTACTTC. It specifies CASSRQGSYEQYF.

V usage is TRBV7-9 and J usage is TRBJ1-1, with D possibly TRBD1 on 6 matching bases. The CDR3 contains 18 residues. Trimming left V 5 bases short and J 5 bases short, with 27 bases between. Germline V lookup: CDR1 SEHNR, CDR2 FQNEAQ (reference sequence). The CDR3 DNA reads TGTGCCAGCAGCCAAAAGTCTGTGTCCAGGGGCGGATGGACTGAAGCTTTCTTT. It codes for CASSQKSVSRGGWTEAFF.

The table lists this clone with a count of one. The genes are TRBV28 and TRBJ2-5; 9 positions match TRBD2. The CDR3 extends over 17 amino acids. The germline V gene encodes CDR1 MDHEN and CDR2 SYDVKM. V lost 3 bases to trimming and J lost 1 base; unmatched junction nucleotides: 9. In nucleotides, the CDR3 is TGTGCCAGCAGTTTCTCGGCTCTAGCGGGAACCCAAGAGACCCAGTACTTC. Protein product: CASSFSALAGTQETQYF.

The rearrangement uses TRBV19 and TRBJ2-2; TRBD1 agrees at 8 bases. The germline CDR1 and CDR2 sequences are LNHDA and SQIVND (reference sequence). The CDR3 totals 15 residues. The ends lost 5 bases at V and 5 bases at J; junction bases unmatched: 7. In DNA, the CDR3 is TGTGCCAGTAGTTATTGGGACAGGAGTACCGGGGAGCTGTTTTTT. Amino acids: CASSYWDRSTGELFF. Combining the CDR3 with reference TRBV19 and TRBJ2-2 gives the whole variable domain DGGITQSPKYLFRKEGQNVTLSCEQNLNHDAMYWYRQDPGQGLRLIYYSQIVNDFQKGDIAEGYSVSREKKESFPLTVTSAQKNPTAFYLCASSYWDRSTGELFFGEGSRLTVL.

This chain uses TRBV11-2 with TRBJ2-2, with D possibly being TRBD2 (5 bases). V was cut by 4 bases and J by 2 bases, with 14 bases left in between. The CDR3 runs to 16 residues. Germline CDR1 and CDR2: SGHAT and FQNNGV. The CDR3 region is CASSSRTYSNTGELFF. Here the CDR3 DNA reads TGTGCCAGCAGCTCAAGGACTTACTCAAACACCGGGGAGCTGTTTTTT.

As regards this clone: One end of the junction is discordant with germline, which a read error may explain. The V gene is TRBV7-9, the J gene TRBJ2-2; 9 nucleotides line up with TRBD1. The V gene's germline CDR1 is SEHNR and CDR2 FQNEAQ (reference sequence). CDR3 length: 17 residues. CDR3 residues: CSSSQTTGGTGSGELFF. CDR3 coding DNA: TGTTCCAGCAGTCAAACTACTGGTGGGACAGGGTCCGGGGAGCTGTTTTTT.

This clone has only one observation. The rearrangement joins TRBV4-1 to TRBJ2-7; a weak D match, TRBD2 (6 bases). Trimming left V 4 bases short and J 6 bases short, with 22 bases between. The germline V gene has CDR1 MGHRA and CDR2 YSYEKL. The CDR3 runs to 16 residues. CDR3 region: CASSRRMREGGGEQYF. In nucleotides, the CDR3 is TGCGCCAGCAGCCGCCGAATGCGGGAAGGAGGAGGCGAGCAGTACTTC.

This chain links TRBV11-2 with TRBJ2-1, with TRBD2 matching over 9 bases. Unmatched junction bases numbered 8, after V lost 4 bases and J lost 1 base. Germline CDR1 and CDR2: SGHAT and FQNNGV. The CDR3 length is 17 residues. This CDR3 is CASSSPIAGASYNEQFF. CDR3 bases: TGTGCCAGCAGCTCGCCAATAGCGGGGGCGTCCTACAATGAGCAGTTCTTC. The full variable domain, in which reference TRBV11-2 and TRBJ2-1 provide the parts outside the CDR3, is EAGVAQSPRYKIIEKRQSVAFWCNPISGHATLYWYQQILGQGPKLLIQFQNNGVVDDSQLPKDRFSAERLKGVDSTLKIQPAKLEDSAVYLCASSSPIAGASYNEQFFGPGTRLTVL.

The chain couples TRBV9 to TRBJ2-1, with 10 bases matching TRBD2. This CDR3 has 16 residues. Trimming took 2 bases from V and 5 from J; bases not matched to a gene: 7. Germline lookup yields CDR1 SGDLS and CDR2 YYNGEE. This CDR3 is CASSVFLAGVDNEQFF. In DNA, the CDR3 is TGTGCCAGCAGCGTCTTTCTAGCGGGAGTCGACAATGAGCAGTTCTTC.

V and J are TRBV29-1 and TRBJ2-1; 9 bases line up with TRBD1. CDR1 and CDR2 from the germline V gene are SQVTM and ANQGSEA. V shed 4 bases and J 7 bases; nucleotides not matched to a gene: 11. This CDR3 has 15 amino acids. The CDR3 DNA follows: TGCAGCGTTGTAGGCAAGGACAGGGGTTTAAATGAGCAGTTCTTC. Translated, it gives CSVVGKDRGLNEQFF.

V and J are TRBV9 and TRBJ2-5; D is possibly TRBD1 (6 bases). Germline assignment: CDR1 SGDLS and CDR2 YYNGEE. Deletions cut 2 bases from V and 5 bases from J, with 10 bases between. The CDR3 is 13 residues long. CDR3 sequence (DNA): TGTGCCAGCAGCGTTACAGGGCGGGAGACCCAGTACTTC. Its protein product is CASSVTGRETQYF.

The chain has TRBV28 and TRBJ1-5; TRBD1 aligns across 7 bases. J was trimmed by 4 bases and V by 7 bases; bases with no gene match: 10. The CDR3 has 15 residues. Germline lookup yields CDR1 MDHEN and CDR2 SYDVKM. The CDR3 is CASILSTGNNQPQHF. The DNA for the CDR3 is TGTGCCAGCATACTATCGACAGGGAATAATCAGCCCCAGCATTTT.

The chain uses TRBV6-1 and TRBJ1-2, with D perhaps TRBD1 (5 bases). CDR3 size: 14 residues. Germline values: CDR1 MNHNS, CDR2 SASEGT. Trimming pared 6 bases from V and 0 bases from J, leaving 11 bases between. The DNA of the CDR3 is TGTGCCAGCAGCAGACAGACAACTAACTATGGCTACACCTTC. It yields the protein CASSRQTTNYGYTF.

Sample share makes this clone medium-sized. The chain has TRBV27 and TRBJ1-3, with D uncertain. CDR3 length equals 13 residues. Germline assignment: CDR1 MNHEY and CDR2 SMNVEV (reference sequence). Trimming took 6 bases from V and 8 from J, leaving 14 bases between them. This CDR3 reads CASRPDPSDTIYF. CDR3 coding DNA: TGTGCCAGCAGACCTGATCCGAGTGACACCATATATTTT.

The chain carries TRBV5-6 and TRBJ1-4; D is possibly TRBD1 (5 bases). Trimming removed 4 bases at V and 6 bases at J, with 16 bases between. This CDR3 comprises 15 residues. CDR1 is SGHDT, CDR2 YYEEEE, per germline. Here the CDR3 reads CASSPQTAAYEKLFF. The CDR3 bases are TGTGCCAGCAGCCCACAGACAGCAGCATATGAAAAACTGTTTTTT. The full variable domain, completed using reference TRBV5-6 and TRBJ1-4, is DAGVTQSPTHLIKTRGQQVTLRCSPKSGHDTVSWYQQALGQGPQFIFQYYEEEERQRGNFPDRFSGHQFPNYSSELNVNALLLGDSALYLCASSPQTAAYEKLFFGSGTQLSVL.

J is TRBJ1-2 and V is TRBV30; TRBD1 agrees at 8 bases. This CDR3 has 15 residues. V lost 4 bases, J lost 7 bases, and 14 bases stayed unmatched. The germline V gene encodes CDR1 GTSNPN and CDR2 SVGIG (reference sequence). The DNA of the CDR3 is TGTGCCTGGATAAAATCCGGACAGGGCAAGGGTGGCTACACCTTC. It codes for CAWIKSGQGKGGYTF.

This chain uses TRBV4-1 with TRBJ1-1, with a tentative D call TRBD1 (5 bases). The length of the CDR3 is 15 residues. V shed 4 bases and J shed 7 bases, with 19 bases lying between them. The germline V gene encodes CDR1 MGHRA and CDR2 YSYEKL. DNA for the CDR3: TGCGCCAGCAGCCGCCTCCGGGGGATCAGTGGTGAAGCTTTCTTT. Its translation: CASSRLRGISGEAFF.

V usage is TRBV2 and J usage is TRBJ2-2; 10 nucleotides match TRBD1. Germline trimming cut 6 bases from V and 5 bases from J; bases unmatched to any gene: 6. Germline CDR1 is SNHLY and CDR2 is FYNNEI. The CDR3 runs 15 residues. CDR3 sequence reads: CASRGQGLVTGELFF. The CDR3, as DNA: TGTGCCAGCAGGGGACAGGGGTTGGTAACCGGGGAGCTGTTTTTT.

The CDR3 sequence is CASSLGAGGTDTQYF. CDR3 nucleotide sequence: TGTGCCAGCAGCTTGGGAGCGGGAGGCACAGATACGCAGTATTTT. The chain links TRBV11-3 to TRBJ2-3; 8 positions agree with TRBD2. Per germline, CDR1 SGHNT and CDR2 YENEEA. CDR3 length equals 15 residues. The trim removed 3 bases at V and 1 base at J, leaving 3 bases unmatched.

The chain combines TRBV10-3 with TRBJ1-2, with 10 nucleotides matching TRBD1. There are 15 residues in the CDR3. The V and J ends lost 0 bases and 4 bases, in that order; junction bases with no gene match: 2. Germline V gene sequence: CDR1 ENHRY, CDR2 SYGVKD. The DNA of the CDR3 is TGTGCCATCAGTGAGTCGGGACAGGGGCTCTATGGCTACACCTTC. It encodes CAISESGQGLYGYTF.

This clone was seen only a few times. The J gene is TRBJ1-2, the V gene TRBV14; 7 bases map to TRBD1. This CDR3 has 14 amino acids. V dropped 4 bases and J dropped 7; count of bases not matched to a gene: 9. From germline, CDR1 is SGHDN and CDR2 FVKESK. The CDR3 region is CASSPRGSGTGYTF. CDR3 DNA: TGTGCCAGCAGCCCCAGGGGGTCAGGGACTGGCTACACCTTC.

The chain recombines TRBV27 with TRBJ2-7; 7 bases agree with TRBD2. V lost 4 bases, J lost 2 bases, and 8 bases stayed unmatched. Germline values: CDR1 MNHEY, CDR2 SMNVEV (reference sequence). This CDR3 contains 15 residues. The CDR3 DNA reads TGTGCCAGCAGTTCACCGTCCGGGACTACCTACGAGCAGTACTTC. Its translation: CASSSPSGTTYEQYF.

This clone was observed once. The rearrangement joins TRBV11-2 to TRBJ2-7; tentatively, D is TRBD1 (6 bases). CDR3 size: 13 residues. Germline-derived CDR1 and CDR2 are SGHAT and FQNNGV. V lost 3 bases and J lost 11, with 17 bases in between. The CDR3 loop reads CASSFGGGQIEYF. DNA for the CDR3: TGTGCCAGCAGCTTTGGGGGCGGGCAGATTGAGTACTTC.

The CDR3 DNA reads as TGTGCCAGCAGCTTACTAGCGGGAGGGAACAATGAGCAGTTCTTC. Its protein is CASSLLAGGNNEQFF. The genes are TRBV6-6 and TRBJ2-1, with 13 positions matching TRBD2. The germline V gene encodes CDR1 MNHNY and CDR2 SVGAGI (reference sequence). The CDR3 length is 15 residues. Losses at the gene ends were 6 bases for V and 5 bases for J; bases not matched to a gene: 4.

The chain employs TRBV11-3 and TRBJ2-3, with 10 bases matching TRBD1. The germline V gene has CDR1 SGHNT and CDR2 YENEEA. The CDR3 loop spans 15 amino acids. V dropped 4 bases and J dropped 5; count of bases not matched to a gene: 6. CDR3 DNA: TGTGCCAGCAGCTCAGGACAGGGGGTAGGAGATACGCAGTATTTT. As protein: CASSSGQGVGDTQYF.

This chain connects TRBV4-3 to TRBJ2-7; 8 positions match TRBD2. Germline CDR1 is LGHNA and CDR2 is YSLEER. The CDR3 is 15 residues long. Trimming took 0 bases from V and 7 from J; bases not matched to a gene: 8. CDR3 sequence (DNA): TGCGCCAGCAGCCAAGATAAAGCGGGAGCTGGGGAGCAGTACTTC. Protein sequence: CASSQDKAGAGEQYF.